The 23 T cell receptor beta chains presented below share a single source sample, sequenced in a study of T cell repertoires in cytomegalovirus infection. From the reads, TCRdb called clonotypes with MiXCR, one entry per CDR3 protein. The sample records tens of thousands of distinct CDR3 sequences, approximately 22% being singletons. Their cognate antigens are unknown. Sequenced material: CD8+ T cells from cultured PBMCs, taken from culture after CMV antigen stimulation. The receptors here all came from a human donor in good health (CMV status not recorded). Some clones in this sample may be carry-over from other donors' samples.

This clonotype was counted only a few times. The genes are TRBV6-5 and TRBJ1-2; D remains unclear. This CDR3 contains 13 residues. V lost 7 bases to trimming and J lost 11 bases, with 20 bases between them. Germline V lookup: CDR1 MNHEY, CDR2 SVGAGI. The chain's CDR3 is CASTVSGGLGYTF. The CDR3 DNA follows: TGTGCCAGCACCGTTAGCGGAGGGCTCGGGTACACCTTC.

CDR3 loop: CASSLRAGHSYNEQFF. As DNA, the CDR3 is TGTGCCAGCAGCCTACGAGCTGGACACTCCTACAATGAGCAGTTCTTC. V gene TRBV7-2 combines with J gene TRBJ2-1, with D possibly matching TRBD1 (5 bases). The CDR3 has 16 residues. Trimming left V 5 bases short and J 0 bases short, with 14 bases between. The germline CDR1 and CDR2 sequences are SGHTA and FQGNSA.

V and J are TRBV6-1 and TRBJ1-5; 9 bases are a match to TRBD1. The germline V gene has CDR1 MNHNS and CDR2 SASEGT. This CDR3 comprises 16 residues. Germline trimming cut 2 bases from V and 2 bases from J; bases unmatched to any gene: 4. CDR3 bases: TGTGCCAGCAGTGAATGGGGACAGGGAGGCAATCAGCCCCAGCATTTT. This sequence encodes CASSEWGQGGNQPQHF.

V usage is TRBV9 and J usage is TRBJ1-6, with TRBD1 identical over 7 bases. V gave up 4 bases and J gave up 8 bases; unmatched junction bases: 6. The CDR3 contains 14 residues. Germline assignment: CDR1 SGDLS and CDR2 YYNGEE. The CDR3, as DNA: TGTGCCAGCAGCCCTACAGGGGTTGATTCACCCCTCCACTTT. It codes for CASSPTGVDSPLHF. The full variable domain, completed using reference TRBV9 and TRBJ1-6, is DSGVTQTPKHLITATGQRVTLRCSPRSGDLSVYWYQQSLDQGLQFLIQYYNGEERAKGNILERFSAQQFPDLHSELNLSSLELGDSALYFCASSPTGVDSPLHFGNGTRLTVT.

V and J are TRBV13 and TRBJ2-5; D not resolved. Trimming removed 5 bases from V and 2 bases from J, with 9 bases in between. The CDR3 is 13 amino acids. CDR1 is PRHDT, CDR2 FYEKMQ, per germline (reference sequence). The CDR3 region has the DNA TGTGCCAGCAGCCCCCGGGCTCAAGAGACCCAGTACTTC. It translates to CASSPRAQETQYF.

J is TRBJ1-1 and V is TRBV2; unclear D gene. CDR3 size: 14 residues. V was cut by 6 bases and J by 0 bases, with 11 bases left in between. Germline lookup yields CDR1 SNHLY and CDR2 FYNNEI. Here the CDR3 DNA reads TGTGCCAGCAGATCGCGGGCGCTGAACACTGAAGCTTTCTTT. Its protein product is CASRSRALNTEAFF. The whole variable domain, filled in from reference TRBV2 and TRBJ1-1, reads EPEVTQTPSHQVTQMGQEVILRCVPISNHLYFYWYRQILGQKVEFLVSFYNNEISEKSEIFDDQFSVERPDGSNFTLKIRSTKLEDSAMYFCASRSRALNTEAFFGQGTRLTVV.

The chain employs TRBV12-3 or TRBV12-4 and TRBJ2-1; D remains unclear. The V gene lost 7 bases and the J gene lost 3 bases, with 16 bases spanning the gap. This CDR3 comprises 15 residues. CDR3 nucleotides: TGTGCCAGCACCCACATCTCCCCCCTCTACAATGAGCAGTTCTTC. As protein: CASTHISPLYNEQFF.

This clonotype was detected a few times. The chain links TRBV2 to TRBJ2-7; D unresolved. Trimming pared 0 bases from V and 3 bases from J, leaving 0 bases between. This CDR3 is 11 amino acids long. Germline loops: CDR1 SNHLY, CDR2 FYNNEI. CDR3 sequence reads: CASSEAYEQYF. The CDR3 coding sequence is TGTGCCAGCAGTGAAGCCTACGAGCAGTACTTC.

The chain couples TRBV6-2 or TRBV6-3 to TRBJ1-1, with no clear D. Trimming pared 2 bases from V and 5 bases from J, leaving 6 bases between. Germline assignment: CDR1 MNHEY and CDR2 SVGEGT. This CDR3 is 12 amino acids long. The CDR3 bases are TGTGCCAGCAGTTACGGGTGGACTGAAGCTTTCTTT. Protein: CASSYGWTEAFF.

This clonotype was recorded once. The V call is TRBV6-1, the J call TRBJ1-1, with a tentative D call TRBD1 (6 bases). Trimming pared 6 bases from V and 3 bases from J, leaving 20 bases between. Looked up from germline, CDR1 is MNHNS and CDR2 is SASEGT. The CDR3 covers 16 residues. The CDR3 sequence: CASSTYQGRRDTEAFF. CDR3 DNA sequence: TGTGCCAGCAGCACCTACCAGGGGCGGAGGGACACTGAAGCTTTCTTT.

This clonotype was seen more than once but under ten times. The genes are TRBV7-9 and TRBJ2-7; 10 bases fit TRBD1. Trimming took 4 bases from V and 4 from J; bases not matched to a gene: 4. Germline CDR1 and CDR2: SEHNR and FQNEAQ (reference sequence). CDR3 length: 14 amino acids. CDR3 protein: CASSYRDRGYEQYF. The CDR3, as DNA: TGTGCCAGCAGCTACCGGGACAGGGGATACGAGCAGTACTTC.

In its sample, this clonotype was seen a few times. This chain uses TRBV29-1 with TRBJ2-1, with 10 bases lining up with TRBD2. Germline CDR1 and CDR2: SQVTM and ANQGSEA. This CDR3 has 13 residues. V shed 6 bases and J 4 bases; nucleotides not matched to a gene: 3. This CDR3 reads CSVRTSGYNEQFF. CDR3 bases: TGCAGCGTCCGGACTAGCGGATACAATGAGCAGTTCTTC.

The genes are TRBV11-2 and TRBJ1-1, with D tentatively TRBD1 (6 bases). Germline assignment: CDR1 SGHAT and CDR2 FQNNGV. The V and J ends lost 7 bases and 0 bases respectively, with 18 bases between them. There are 16 residues in the CDR3. CDR3 sequence: CASTIYRAEVNTEAFF. The CDR3 DNA sequence: TGTGCCAGCACCATCTACAGGGCCGAAGTGAACACTGAAGCTTTCTTT. The full variable domain, with the rest looked up from reference TRBV11-2 and TRBJ1-1, is EAGVAQSPRYKIIEKRQSVAFWCNPISGHATLYWYQQILGQGPKLLIQFQNNGVVDDSQLPKDRFSAERLKGVDSTLKIQPAKLEDSAVYLCASTIYRAEVNTEAFFGQGTRLTVV.

The chain employs TRBV10-3 and TRBJ1-1; a weak D match, TRBD1 (6 bases). This CDR3 has 14 amino acids. V lost 0 bases, J lost 4 bases, and 9 bases lay in between. Germline V gene data show CDR1 as ENHRY and CDR2 as SYGVKD. The CDR3 region is CAISESQGSTEAFF. CDR3 DNA sequence: TGTGCCATCAGTGAGTCGCAGGGGAGCACTGAAGCTTTCTTT.

V gene TRBV12-5 combines with J gene TRBJ2-1, with TRBD1 identical over 10 bases. The CDR3 is 15 amino acids. V lost 3 bases, J lost 5 bases, and 4 bases stayed unmatched. The germline CDR1 and CDR2 sequences are LGHNT and FRNRAP. In nucleotides, the CDR3 is TGTGCTAGTGGTTTAGGACAGGGGGGGGACAATGAGCAGTTCTTC. Residues: CASGLGQGGDNEQFF. Using reference TRBV12-5 and TRBJ2-1 for the parts outside the CDR3, the full variable domain is DARVTQTPRHKVTEMGQEVTMRCQPILGHNTVFWYRQTMMQGLELLAYFRNRAPLDDSGMPKDRFSAEMPDATLATLKIQPSEPRDSAVYFCASGLGQGGDNEQFFGPGTRLTVL.

This clonotype showed up just a few times. V gene TRBV7-2 combines with J gene TRBJ2-7; D tentatively fits TRBD1 or TRBD2 (5 bases each). This CDR3 region has 16 residues. Trimming cost V 5 bases and J 1 base, with 18 bases left between them. Looked up from germline, CDR1 is SGHTA and CDR2 is FQGNSA. CDR3 bases: TGTGCCAGCAGCCCTAACCGGGGCAGGGAGTCCTACGAGCAGTACTTC. As protein: CASSPNRGRESYEQYF.

CDR3 coding DNA: TGTGCCAGCAGCTTCGTGGGCGCATCCTCCTACGAGCAGTACTTC. Protein product: CASSFVGASSYEQYF. The chain recombines TRBV7-9 with TRBJ2-7; D gene ambiguous. The CDR3 runs 15 residues. Trimming cost V 3 bases and J 0 bases, with 12 bases left between them. Germline CDR1 reads SEHNR; CDR2 reads FQNEAQ (reference sequence).

This clonotype was seen only a few times. J is TRBJ1-1 and V is TRBV12-3 or TRBV12-4; TRBD1 matches at 9 bases. The junction had 9 bases not matched to a gene; V was cut back by 6 bases and J by 4 bases. CDR3 length: 15 residues. CDR3 nucleotide sequence: TGTGCCAGCAGATCGACAGGGGGGTTGGTCACTGAAGCTTTCTTT. Its protein product is CASRSTGGLVTEAFF.

This clonotype was seen only a few times. CDR3 sequence (DNA): TGTGCCAGCAGCGCGTTAGTTAAGGAACCGGGCCCCGGGGAGCTGTTTTTT. It specifies CASSALVKEPGPGELFF. This chain joins TRBV7-2 and TRBJ2-2, with no clear D. Germline V gene data show CDR1 as SGHTA and CDR2 as FQGNSA. The CDR3 consists of 17 residues. The V and J ends lost 5 bases and 6 bases respectively, with 22 bases between them. Filled out from reference TRBV7-2 and TRBJ2-2, the complete variable domain reads GAGVSQSPSNKVTEKGKDVELRCDPISGHTALYWYRQSLGQGLEFLIYFQGNSAPDKSGLPSDRFSAERTGGSVSTLTIQRTQQEDSAVYLCASSALVKEPGPGELFFGEGSRLTVL.

V and J are TRBV2 and TRBJ2-4; possible D gene TRBD2, 7 bases. With 4 bases removed from V and 2 bases from J, the gap between germline ends came to 9 bases. Germline CDR1 SNHLY, CDR2 FYNNEI. CDR3 size: 14 residues. CDR3 loop: CASSAGGPKNIQYF. CDR3 coding DNA: TGTGCCAGCAGTGCGGGGGGCCCCAAAAACATTCAGTACTTC.

This clonotype has only a few counts. The chain employs TRBV7-9 and TRBJ2-6; no clear D gene. The CDR3 covers 15 residues. The V gene lost 0 bases and the J gene lost 0 bases, with 3 bases spanning the gap. Germline CDR1 and CDR2: SEHNR and FQNEAQ (reference sequence). CDR3 amino acids: CASSLASSGANVLTF. The CDR3, as DNA: TGTGCCAGCAGCTTAGCCAGCTCTGGGGCCAACGTCCTGACTTTC.

This clonotype was detected a few times. This chain links TRBV20-1 with TRBJ2-7, with TRBD1 identical over 7 bases. Per germline, CDR1 DFQATT and CDR2 SNEGSKA (reference sequence). V shed 6 bases and J 4 bases; nucleotides not matched to a gene: 15. The CDR3 is 15 residues long. Here the CDR3 reads CSAPDPTGTPYEQYF. DNA for the CDR3: TGCAGTGCGCCGGACCCGACAGGGACCCCTTACGAGCAGTACTTC.

The J gene is TRBJ1-2, the V gene TRBV12-3 or TRBV12-4, with unresolved D. The germline V and J ends were trimmed by 3 bases and 4 bases, with 9 bases remaining between them. The CDR3 runs 13 residues. CDR3 DNA sequence: TGTGCCAGCAGTTTCTCCGGGCTCTATGGCTACACCTTC. The encoded protein is CASSFSGLYGYTF.